This TCR beta chain was captured by sequencing in a study of persistence of HIV-infected CD4 T cells. Study-wide findings and caveats: Bulk TCR data could not be restricted to HIV-1-infected CMV-responding cells. Proviral oligoclonality tracked with TCR oligoclonality within the same sorted cells. CMV- and Gag-responding cells had lower TCRbeta richness than CD3/CD28-responding cells.

V dropped 3 bases and J dropped 4 bases, with 10 bases sitting between them. The length of the CDR3 is 14 residues. The germline V gene has CDR1 LNHDA and CDR2 SQIVND (reference sequence). This was the immunoSEQ version 4 assay in survey mode. TCRdb's table, derived via immunoSEQ multiplex PCR, lists solely in-frame clones and lacks some. The table shows 50,000 or so clones, with over 70% occurring only once. The stimulus was lysate of CMV-infected fibroblasts, 8.5 to 10 ug/mL. Memory cells lacking CD40L and CD69 with high CD45RO were sorted. Donors had undetectable plasma HIV-1 RNA, under 50 copies/mL, for 4+ years. Only one count was recorded for this clone. Antigen: not known.

Sequencing used CD4+ T cells sorted from PBMCs after roughly 19-hour stimulation, obtained from a patient who received antiretroviral therapy. The clonotype originates from an adult man with HIV who was CMV-seropositive. This rearrangement joins TRBV19 to TRBJ1-3; the D is unclear. The CDR3 sequence is CASSMGESGNTIYF. In DNA, the CDR3 is TGTGCCAGTAGTATGGGCGAATCCGGAAACACCATATATTTT.